These 22 T cell receptor beta chains were sequenced from one sample in a study of beta chain features in type 1 diabetes. Antigens for these TCRs are unknown. Broader study findings: In all four CD4+ subsets, TCRB CDR3 length was significantly, moderately reduced in type 1 diabetes.

Reverse transcribing all isolated RNA meant expressed TCRB transcripts were sequenced. Here immunoSEQ multiplex PCR was the method, and the copy in TCRdb shows in-frame clones only, minus some. The data hold more than 250,000 clones, with roughly an eighth observed a single time. Sequencing used naive CD4+ T cells from blood. The receptor set was obtained from a man aged 25 to 45 with type 1 diabetes.

This clone was observed a handful of times. This sequence joins TRBV28 and TRBJ2-1; 9 nucleotides match TRBD2. Germline V gene sequence: CDR1 MDHEN, CDR2 SYDVKM. V shed 5 bases, J shed 7 bases, and the junction held 15 bases outside the gene matches. The CDR3 spans 17 residues. The chain's CDR3 is CASSPPRLAGGRNEQFF. The CDR3 coding sequence is TGTGCCAGCAGTCCTCCAAGGCTGGCGGGAGGGAGGAATGAGCAGTTCTTC. The entire variable domain, with the rest obtained from reference TRBV28 and TRBJ2-1, is as follows: DVKVTQSSRYLVKRTGEKVFLECVQDMDHENMFWYRQDPGLGLRLIYFSYDVKMKEKGDIPEGYSVSREKKERFSLILESASTNQTSMYLCASSPPRLAGGRNEQFFGPGTRLTVL.

V and J are TRBV6-1 and TRBJ1-1; 10 bases match TRBD1. The CDR3 has 14 amino acids. The V segment lost 6 bases and the J segment 0 bases; nucleotides outside the gene matches: 1. Germline V gives CDR1 MNHNS, CDR2 SASEGT. CDR3 sequence (DNA): TGTGCCAGCAGAGGACAGGGGGTGAACACTGAAGCTTTCTTT. Its protein product is CASRGQGVNTEAFF.

This clone has only a few counts. The V gene is TRBV5-4, the J gene TRBJ2-7; 9 bases are shared with TRBD1. CDR1 SGHNT and CDR2 YYREEE come from the germline V gene (reference sequence). The CDR3 length is 15 residues. V lost 4 bases and J lost 3; bases outside the gene matches: 8. This CDR3 is CASSPTGGADYEQYF. DNA of the CDR3: TGTGCCAGCAGCCCGACAGGGGGGGCGGACTACGAGCAGTACTTC.

V is TRBV5-1 and J is TRBJ2-5; 12 bases are a match to TRBD2. The V segment lost 3 bases and the J segment 4 bases; nucleotides outside the gene matches: 4. In germline, CDR1 is SGHRS, CDR2 YFSETQ. The CDR3 has 15 amino acids. CDR3 loop: CASSSTGLAGETQYF. Written as DNA, the CDR3 is TGCGCCAGCAGCTCGACGGGACTAGCGGGAGAGACCCAGTACTTC.

The chain employs TRBV2 and TRBJ1-1; D perhaps matches TRBD1 (5 bases). CDR3 length: 12 residues. Trimming left V 1 base short and J 11 bases short, with 11 bases between. Looked up from germline, CDR1 is SNHLY and CDR2 is FYNNEI. In DNA form, the CDR3 reads TGTGCCAGCAGTGAAGGGGGGGTTGGGGCTTTCTTT. This encodes CASSEGGVGAFF. The full variable domain, in which reference TRBV2 and TRBJ1-1 provide the parts outside the CDR3, is EPEVTQTPSHQVTQMGQEVILRCVPISNHLYFYWYRQILGQKVEFLVSFYNNEISEKSEIFDDQFSVERPDGSNFTLKIRSTKLEDSAMYFCASSEGGVGAFFGQGTRLTVV.

This clone was recorded a few times. The V gene is TRBV5-1, the J gene TRBJ2-3; 7 nucleotides agree with TRBD1. The CDR3 runs to 16 residues. V lost 5 bases, J lost 5 bases, and 14 bases stayed unmatched. Germline V gene sequence: CDR1 SGHRS, CDR2 YFSETQ. The CDR3, as DNA: TGCGCCAGCAGATACTATGGGACAGCCCATTTAGATACGCAGTATTTT. Its protein product is CASRYYGTAHLDTQYF.

There are a few counts of this clone. V and J are TRBV28 and TRBJ1-2; unclear D gene. The CDR3 runs to 13 residues. The V end lost 5 bases, the J end lost 3 bases, and 10 bases lay between the germline ends. The germline gives CDR1 MDHEN, CDR2 SYDVKM. CDR3 in amino acids: CASSPTGYYGYTF. CDR3 in DNA: TGTGCCAGCAGTCCCACCGGTTACTATGGCTACACCTTC.

The CDR3 bases are TGTGCCAGCAGCTTCGGGAACCACAATGAGCAGTTCTTC. It yields the protein CASSFGNHNEQFF. This rearrangement joins TRBV11-2 to TRBJ2-1; tentatively, D is TRBD2 (5 bases). CDR1 and CDR2 from the germline V gene are SGHAT and FQNNGV. The CDR3 spans 13 residues. The V and J ends lost 3 bases and 5 bases respectively, with 8 bases between them.

A few counts support this clone. The V call is TRBV5-6, the J call TRBJ2-2, with 7 bases identical to TRBD1. After removal of 3 bases from V and 3 bases from J, the junction contained 11 bases not matched to a gene. This CDR3 spans 17 amino acids. Looked up from germline, CDR1 is SGHDT and CDR2 is YYEEEE. CDR3 region: CASSSDYRGSDTGELFF. In DNA form, the CDR3 reads TGTGCCAGCAGCTCAGATTACAGGGGATCGGACACCGGGGAGCTGTTTTTT.

V is TRBV9 and J is TRBJ2-3, with D hard to call. Per germline, CDR1 SGDLS and CDR2 YYNGEE. The length of the CDR3 is 18 residues. The V and J ends lost 4 bases and 2 bases respectively, with 23 bases between them. CDR3 coding DNA: TGTGCCAGCAGCCCGAATAGCCTAGGCCCCGTACACACAGATACGCAGTATTTT. This translates into CASSPNSLGPVHTDTQYF. Supplemented by reference TRBV9 and TRBJ2-3, the full variable domain reads DSGVTQTPKHLITATGQRVTLRCSPRSGDLSVYWYQQSLDQGLQFLIQYYNGEERAKGNILERFSAQQFPDLHSELNLSSLELGDSALYFCASSPNSLGPVHTDTQYFGPGTRLTVL.

The rearrangement links TRBV7-9 to TRBJ1-1, with D unresolved. V was trimmed by 1 base and J by 0 bases, leaving 9 bases between them. Germline V lookup: CDR1 SEHNR, CDR2 FQNEAQ (reference sequence). The CDR3 has 15 amino acids. CDR3 nucleotide sequence: TGTGCCAGCAGCTTAGGAGGGTCGATGAACACTGAAGCTTTCTTT. This codes for CASSLGGSMNTEAFF.

This chain joins TRBV18 and TRBJ1-1; D is unresolved. This CDR3 spans 12 amino acids. The V end lost 5 bases, the J end lost 11 bases, and 15 bases lay between the germline ends. The germline V gene encodes CDR1 KGHSH and CDR2 LQKENI. The CDR3 DNA sequence: TGTGCCAGCTCATCAGGAACCTTGGATGCTTTCTTT. Amino acids: CASSSGTLDAFF.

Only a few counts were recorded for this clone. At the DNA level, this CDR3 is encoded by other sequences in the same sample as well. The chain employs TRBV5-1 and TRBJ1-1; D uncertain. V lost 0 bases and J 0 bases, leaving 3 bases between the germline ends. The CDR3 extends over 13 amino acids. Germline V lookup: CDR1 SGHRS, CDR2 YFSETQ. DNA of the CDR3: TGCGCCAGCAGCTTGGCAGTGAACACTGAAGCTTTCTTT. It yields the protein CASSLAVNTEAFF.

The chain joins TRBV9 to TRBJ2-1; 13 positions agree with TRBD2. Trimming took 0 bases from V and 16 from J; bases not matched to a gene: 10. The CDR3 covers 15 residues. CDR1 is SGDLS and CDR2 is YYNGEE in the germline V gene. DNA of the CDR3: TGTGCCAGCAGCGTAGGGGGACTAGCGGGGCAAGCAATCTTCTTC. It specifies CASSVGGLAGQAIFF. The entire variable domain, with the rest obtained from reference TRBV9 and TRBJ2-1, is as follows: DSGVTQTPKHLITATGQRVTLRCSPRSGDLSVYWYQQSLDQGLQFLIQYYNGEERAKGNILERFSAQQFPDLHSELNLSSLELGDSALYFCASSVGGLAGQAIFFGPGTRLTVL.

This chain joins TRBV2 and TRBJ2-1; 7 nucleotides line up with TRBD1. This CDR3 is 14 amino acids long. Germline V gives CDR1 SNHLY, CDR2 FYNNEI. Unmatched junction bases numbered 3, after V lost 3 bases and J lost 4 bases. CDR3 sequence reads: CASSEDRPYNEQFF. The DNA of the CDR3 is TGTGCCAGCAGTGAGGACAGGCCGTACAATGAGCAGTTCTTC.

This chain links TRBV5-4 with TRBJ2-7; 11 nucleotides line up with TRBD2. CDR1 is SGHNT, CDR2 YYREEE, per germline (reference sequence). The CDR3 is made up of 16 amino acids. J lost 4 bases, V lost 3 bases, and 9 bases had no gene match. CDR3 in amino acids: CASSSRVAGGPYEQYF. The CDR3 coding sequence is TGTGCCAGCAGCTCACGTGTAGCGGGAGGGCCTTACGAGCAGTACTTC.

This chain connects TRBV7-9 to TRBJ1-1; D gene uncertain. The CDR3 length is 16 residues. With 5 bases removed from V and 0 bases from J, the gap between germline ends came to 16 bases. The germline V gene encodes CDR1 SEHNR and CDR2 FQNEAQ (reference sequence). The DNA of the CDR3 is TGTGCCAGCAGCCAATCAAGCTCCCGAATGAACACTGAAGCTTTCTTT. Its protein product is CASSQSSSRMNTEAFF.

The chain carries TRBV2 and TRBJ1-2; D call uncertain. The germline V gene encodes CDR1 SNHLY and CDR2 FYNNEI. Between the trimmed V and J ends, which lost 3 bases and 8 bases, there was a span of 13 bases. CDR3 length: 13 residues. CDR3 amino acids: CASSDPGSSGYTF. The CDR3 nucleotides are TGTGCCAGCAGTGACCCCGGGAGCTCCGGCTACACCTTC.

The CDR3 nucleotides are TGTGCCAGCAGTTCTCCGGGAAAAAACATTCAGTACTTC. It encodes CASSSPGKNIQYF. This chain uses TRBV6-5 with TRBJ2-4; a weak D match, TRBD2 (5 bases). Trimming took off 4 bases at V and 4 bases at J, with 8 bases between the two ends. Germline lookup yields CDR1 MNHEY and CDR2 SVGAGI. This CDR3 has 13 residues.

V and J are TRBV7-9 and TRBJ2-5, with TRBD2 as a possible D gene (6 bases). Germline-derived CDR1 and CDR2 are SEHNR and FQNEAQ (reference sequence). V lost 2 bases, J lost 5 bases, and 12 bases lay in between. The CDR3 sequence is 14 residues long. The CDR3 DNA sequence: TGTGCCAGCAGCTTACGGGGGATGGGGGAGACCCAGTACTTC. Amino acids: CASSLRGMGETQYF. The full variable domain, its missing parts supplied by reference TRBV7-9 and TRBJ2-5, is DTGVSQNPRHKITKRGQNVTFRCDPISEHNRLYWYRQTLGQGPEFLTYFQNEAQLEKSRLLSDRFSAERPKGSFSTLEIQRTEQGDSAMYLCASSLRGMGETQYFGPGTRLLVL.

The chain links TRBV28 to TRBJ2-7; 7 bases are a match to TRBD1. V dropped 5 bases and J dropped 2; count of bases not matched to a gene: 3. Germline values: CDR1 MDHEN, CDR2 SYDVKM. The CDR3 totals 13 residues. CDR3 in DNA: TGTGCCAGCAGTCAAACAGGGGCCTACGAGCAGTACTTC. Translating it yields CASSQTGAYEQYF.

This chain connects TRBV4-2 to TRBJ1-4; the D gene is possibly TRBD1 (5 bases). Germline CDR1 is LGHNA and CDR2 is YNFKEQ. This CDR3 spans 15 amino acids. V was pared by 0 bases and J by 8 bases, with 13 bases between. For the CDR3, the DNA is TGTGCCAGCAGCCAAGATTTAAGGGGAGGAGAAAAACTGTTTTTT. It translates to CASSQDLRGGEKLFF.